This T cell receptor (beta chain) was identified in a study of blood T cell repertoires in COVID-19 (dated by TCRdb to the early 2020s). Some background on the complete study: Collaborator samples came from the United States, Italy and Spain and covered acute and convalescent phases of COVID-19. The prospective study material was composed of cDNA or gDNA derived from T cells, B-cell-depleted T cells, or PBMCs. The dataset comprised deeply sampled blood TCRbeta repertoires from subjects exposed to, actively infected with, or recovered from COVID-19. The repertoires were released in a freely available public database intended as a resource for research on the immune response to SARS-CoV-2. Samples came from the ongoing ImmuneRACE study (first 160 participants) plus 1,254 subjects from 6 global collaborators. The sample metadata nearly always contained a de-identified subject ID, COVID-19 status, age in years and sex. HLA class I and class II types, where available, came from metadata supplied by the sample provider rather than from assay-based typing. Results and caveats for the whole study, not just this receptor: The amount of clinical and demographic metadata varied by source and participant and was provided uncurated.

The V end loses 5 bases and the J end loses 4 bases, and a stretch of 26 bases separates them. The CDR3 measures 18 amino acids from cysteine to phenylalanine. The read is trimmed to its CDR3 DNA, 54 bases read in frame from base 1. CDR1 and CDR2 are read off the germline V gene (reference sequence) as SEHNR and FQNEAQ. The immunoSEQ Assay, a bias-controlled multiplex PCR, was used to amplify TCRbeta CDR3 regions from genomic DNA. As for how the authors treated the data: The number of nucleated cells in each sample was estimated by amplification of reference gene primers within the assay. To quantify the absolute abundance of each unique TCRbeta CDR3 rearrangement, sequence reads were collapsed and filtered. For each sample, productive Simpson clonality was calculated as the square root of Simpson's diversity index across productive rearrangements. Here the immuneACCESS table is served through TCRdb, limited to in-frame sequences with V and J called. Missing clones are a known gap in these copies; in checked studies unresolved V genes cover under half, and the rest lacks a known reason. D and trimming were read from the DNA, whereas the V and J calls and clone size are those reported in that table. This sample lists hundreds of thousands of clones; approximately 88% were detected once. In total, the top ten clones hold roughly 1.2% of the sample.

With respect to this clone: Its antigen is still unknown. No clone much larger than this one lies a single base away; base qualities are absent.

Participants in the prospective study were aged roughly 18 to 100 years, lived in about two dozen United States geographic areas, and enrolled through a virtual design. Cohort assignment in the prospective study relied on participant-reported clinical history from a screening survey and a study questionnaire. Mobile phlebotomists in the prospective study collected whole blood, serum and a nasopharyngeal or oropharyngeal swab from every participant. Prospective study participants could optionally give additional blood draws and questionnaires over a roughly 2-month period. Blood samples from the prospective study were shipped frozen or at room temperature prior to DNA extraction.

This TCR was recovered from a woman between 35 and 50 years old with acute COVID-19. Material: PBMCs or T cells enriched from blood (not recorded which). The receptor chain draws on TRBV7-9 and TRBJ1-1; a tentative D match to TRBD1 spans 6 bases. In nucleotides, the sequence is TGTGCCAGCAGCCCACCGAGGGGGAATTCGGAAAGGAGCACTGAAGCTTTCTTT. Its coded protein is CASSPPRGNSERSTEAFF.